The clone carrying this T cell receptor (beta chain) was observed a handful of times. Its antigen remains unidentified. The primer mix had 60 Vbeta and 13 Jbeta primers. Profiling relied on immunoSEQ multiplex PCR, and the TCRdb table lists in-frame clones only, not all of them. The sample records under 200,000 clones, roughly 84% being singletons. The data originate from a study of cytomegalovirus exposure and HLA in healthy donors. The wider study: Roughly 85 million unique TCRs from HLA-typed donors made up an early data release. Study-wide results and caveats: A later analysis reported that several of the most significant clusters appeared to be linked to common viral pathogens, among them Epstein-Barr virus. A later analysis linked a missense variant in DCLRE1C to the trimming of TCR beta V and J genes. Serostatus for CMV was the only available immune exposure information.

The germline gives CDR1 GTSNPN, CDR2 SVGIG (reference sequence). The CDR3 covers 16 residues. Trimming removed 3 bases from V and 0 bases from J, with 12 bases in between. This rearrangement joins TRBV30 to TRBJ1-6, with D possibly matching TRBD1 (5 bases). This TCR was sampled from a boy between 10 and 17 years old in good health and CMV-seronegative. Specimen: PBMCs. The CDR3 DNA is TGTGCCTGGAGCATACCCAGGGACTCCTATAATTCACCCCTCCACTTT. Its translation: CAWSIPRDSYNSPLHF.